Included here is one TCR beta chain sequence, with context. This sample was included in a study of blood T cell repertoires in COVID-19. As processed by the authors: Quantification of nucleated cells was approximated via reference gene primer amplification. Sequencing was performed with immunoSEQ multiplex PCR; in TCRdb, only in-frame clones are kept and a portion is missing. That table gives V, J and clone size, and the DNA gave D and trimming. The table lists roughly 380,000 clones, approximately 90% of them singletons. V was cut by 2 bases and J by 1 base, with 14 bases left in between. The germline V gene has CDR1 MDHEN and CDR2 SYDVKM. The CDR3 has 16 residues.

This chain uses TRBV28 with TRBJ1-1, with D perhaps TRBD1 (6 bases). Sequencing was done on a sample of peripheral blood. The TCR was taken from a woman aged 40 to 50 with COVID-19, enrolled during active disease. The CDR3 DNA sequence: TGTGCCAGCAGTTTAGCCGACAGGAGAGAGAACACTGAAGCTTTCTTT. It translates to CASSLADRRENTEAFF.